This T cell receptor (beta chain) was sequenced during a study of T-cell reconstitution after alpha-beta-depleted transplantation in children. Germline V gene lookup returns CDR1 LGHDT and CDR2 YNNKEL (reference sequence). V was pared by 6 bases and J by 4 bases, with 21 bases between. This CDR3 has 16 residues. Unique molecular identifiers were used in preparing the TCRbeta library. TCRdb analysed the PCR reads with MiXCR anew, one entry per CDR3 protein. The sample records almost 400,000 distinct CDR3 sequences, about a fifth being singletons. The chain employs TRBV3-1 and TRBJ1-1; D is perhaps TRBD1 (6 bases). Sequencing was performed on PBMCs from the stem cell graft donor, taken from the stem cell graft. This TCR came from a human donor who donated a stem cell graft to a child with acute myeloid leukemia. The CDR3 DNA is TGTGCCAGCAGTGCGGCAGGGGCCCTAAGGGGCACTGAAGCTTTCTTT. This codes for CASSAAGALRGTEAFF. Filled out from reference TRBV3-1 and TRBJ1-1, the complete variable domain reads DTAVSQTPKYLVTQMGNDKSIKCEQNLGHDTMYWYKQDSKKFLKIMFSYNNKELIINETVPNRFSPKSPDKAHLNLHINSLELGDSAVYFCASSAAGALRGTEAFFGQGTRLTVV.